This passage covers 19 T cell receptor beta chains from one sample sequenced in a study of blood T cells in healthy people across ages (dated by TCRdb to between 2014 and 2017). Libraries were made using 5' RACE. This sample was sequenced with an Illumina HiSeq 2500. The second PCR ran for about 7 to 11 cycles and used a J-beta primer mix along with a sample-barcoded 5' primer. The public reads were quality trimmed at Q25 with fastp and then assembled into clones with MiXCR by TCRdb, keeping productive beta chains. Rows with a matching CDR3 protein are joined into one entry that keeps the most common DNA and genes. The sample table contains more than 450,000 distinct CDR3 sequences; only one count was recorded for about 29% of them. Over 3.5% of the sample goes to the ten largest clones. The same sample was also used in a study of T cells of mothers and their children.

Material for sequencing was blood. These receptors were obtained from a boy between 2 and 10 years old in good health.

V gene TRBV21-1 combines with J gene TRBJ2-7; whether TRBD1, the table's D call, matches the DNA was not checked. TRBV21-1 is flagged as a pseudogene. The CDR3 runs to 15 residues. Written as DNA, the CDR3 is TGTGCCAGCAGCAAAGACCCGGGGCCTGAAGGGGAGCAGTACTTC. Encoded protein: CASSKDPGPEGEQYF.

The gene calls are TRBV20-1 and TRBJ2-1, with D perhaps matching TRBD1 or TRBD2 (5 bases each). The J call is uncertain, as TRBJ2-7 better fits the DNA end. Germline CDR1 DFQATT, CDR2 SNEGSKA (reference sequence). The CDR3 loop spans 13 amino acids. CDR3 loop: CSARDGRSYEQYF. The CDR3 DNA reads as TGCAGTGCCAGGGACGGTCGCTCCTACGAGCAGTACTTC.

This sequence joins TRBV5-8 and TRBJ2-4; maybe TRBD1 (6 bases). V gave up 4 bases and J gave up 0 bases, with 11 bases separating them. CDR3 size: 15 residues. Germline V lookup: CDR1 SGHTS, CDR2 YDEGEE. The CDR3: CASSDRSLAKNIQYF. The CDR3 bases are TGTGCCAGCAGCGACAGGAGCCTAGCCAAAAACATTCAGTACTTC.

This clonotype was counted only a few times. This chain links TRBV20-1 with TRBJ1-1, with a possible D match to TRBD1 (5 bases). The V and J ends lost 0 bases and 4 bases respectively, with 15 bases between them. The CDR3 is 15 residues long. Per germline, CDR1 DFQATT and CDR2 SNEGSKA (reference sequence). CDR3: CSARDIGTGGTEAFF. The CDR3 DNA reads as TGCAGTGCTAGAGATATCGGGACGGGGGGCACTGAAGCTTTCTTT.

This clonotype has more than one count but fewer than ten. V and J are TRBV3-1 and TRBJ2-7; D is unclear. Germline V gives CDR1 LGHDT, CDR2 YNNKEL (reference sequence). The CDR3 contains 14 residues. Trimming left V 1 base short and J 7 bases short, with 14 bases between. The CDR3 DNA follows: TGTGCCAGCAGCCAAGCTTTCGCCCTTGGAGAGCAGTACTTC. This translates into CASSQAFALGEQYF.

The gene calls are TRBV24-1 and TRBJ2-6; the D is unclear. Trimming cost V 6 bases and J 4 bases, with 3 bases left between them. Germline loops: CDR1 KGHDR, CDR2 SFDVKD. CDR3 length equals 12 residues. CDR3 DNA: TGTGCCACCAGTCTGGGGGCCAACGTCCTGACTTTC. Amino acids: CATSLGANVLTF.

The chain is built from TRBV19 and TRBJ1-2, with unresolved D. V was cut by 1 base and J by 8 bases, with 14 bases left in between. Germline lookup yields CDR1 LNHDA and CDR2 SQIVND (reference sequence). The CDR3 extends over 14 amino acids. Here the CDR3 DNA reads TGTGCCAGTAGTATAGGGCCCGACTCTCCAGGCTACACCTTC. Protein product: CASSIGPDSPGYTF.

This clonotype was detected only a few times. V gene TRBV4-2 combines with J gene TRBJ1-2; TRBD1 agrees at 7 bases. The CDR3 has 15 residues. Germline trimming cut 4 bases from V and 2 bases from J; bases unmatched to any gene: 7. Germline CDR1 reads LGHNA; CDR2 reads YNFKEQ. CDR3 residues: CASSPSGTENYGYTF. The DNA of the CDR3 is TGTGCCAGCAGCCCATCCGGGACAGAGAACTATGGCTACACCTTC.

The CDR3 DNA reads as TGTGCCAGCAGTGAAGTTGAGGGACAGAACTCCTACGAGCAGTACTTC. As protein: CASSEVEGQNSYEQYF. This sequence joins TRBV6-1 and TRBJ2-7; TRBD1 matches at 7 bases. Trimming at V came to 1 base and at J to 0 bases, leaving 6 bases not matched to a gene. Germline assignment: CDR1 MNHNS and CDR2 SASEGT. The CDR3 loop spans 16 amino acids.

This clonotype was seen more than once but under ten times. The genes are TRBV6-2 or TRBV6-3 and TRBJ2-5, with 11 nucleotides matching TRBD2. The trim removed 4 bases at V and 5 bases at J, leaving 12 bases unmatched. The CDR3 runs to 17 residues. Germline loops: CDR1 MNHEY, CDR2 SVGEGT. This CDR3 is CASSSPFSGRAGETQYF. The CDR3, as DNA: TGTGCCAGCAGTTCCCCCTTTAGCGGGAGGGCCGGGGAGACCCAGTACTTC.

In this sample, this clonotype turned up a few times. This CDR3 is CASRQEISNYGYTF. Here the CDR3 DNA reads TGCGCCAGCAGGCAGGAGATCTCTAACTATGGCTACACCTTC. This chain links TRBV5-1 with TRBJ1-2; the D is unclear. V lost 5 bases and J lost 0, with 11 bases in between. CDR3 length equals 14 residues. CDR1 and CDR2 (germline): SGHRS, YFSETQ.

This clonotype was found a few times. The genes are TRBV29-1 and TRBJ2-5; TRBD1 matches 8 bases. The V and J ends lost 6 bases and 4 bases, in that order; junction bases with no gene match: 1. CDR1 is SQVTM, CDR2 ANQGSEA, per germline. CDR3 length: 11 amino acids. The CDR3 sequence is CSVTGGETQYF. DNA for the CDR3: TGCAGCGTCACAGGGGGAGAGACCCAGTACTTC.

The chain links TRBV18 to TRBJ1-2; a possible D gene is TRBD1 (6 bases). V lost 4 bases, J lost 3 bases, and 9 bases lay in between. The CDR3 has 13 amino acids. Per the germline V gene, CDR1 is KGHSH and CDR2 is LQKENI. CDR3 residues: CASSQQGDYGYTF. CDR3 in DNA: TGTGCCAGCTCACAACAGGGCGACTATGGCTACACCTTC.

The CDR3 sequence is CSAWPQGAGETQYF. The CDR3 region has the DNA TGCAGTGCTTGGCCCCAGGGGGCTGGGGAGACCCAGTACTTC. The chain recombines TRBV20-1 with TRBJ2-5, with 8 bases that match TRBD1. Germline loops: CDR1 DFQATT, CDR2 SNEGSKA (reference sequence). The V gene end was trimmed by 5 bases and the J gene end by 5 bases; junction bases not matched to a gene: 10. CDR3 length: 14 amino acids.

This chain uses TRBV15 with TRBJ2-7, with 10 bases fitting TRBD1. The CDR3 has 16 residues. J was trimmed by 5 bases and V by 1 base; bases with no gene match: 8. From germline, CDR1 is LNHNV and CDR2 YYDKDF (reference sequence). The CDR3 coding sequence is TGTGCCACCAGCAGAGGAGTCGGGACAGGGGTCAACGAGCAGTACTTC. The encoded protein is CATSRGVGTGVNEQYF.

This clonotype has a handful of counts. The J gene is TRBJ2-7, the V gene TRBV27; TRBD2 is a possible D gene (5 bases). Near its end, the DNA agrees better with TRBJ2-1, so the J call may be wrong. The CDR3 contains 11 residues. The V gene's germline CDR1 is MNHEY and CDR2 SMNVEV (reference sequence). The CDR3 nucleotides are TGTGCCAGCAGTGGAGGAGGAGAGCAGTTCTTC. Translation gives CASSGGGEQFF.

The J gene is TRBJ2-7, the V gene TRBV10-3; 10 bases are shared with TRBD1. Per germline, CDR1 ENHRY and CDR2 SYGVKD. The CDR3 loop spans 13 amino acids. V lost 8 bases, J lost 4 bases, and 5 bases stayed unmatched. In DNA form, the CDR3 reads TGTGCCATCGCCGGACAGGGGGGTTACGAGCAGTACTTC. This translates into CAIAGQGGYEQYF.

V is TRBV28 and J is TRBJ2-7; the D gene is possibly TRBD1 (5 bases). CDR3 length: 17 amino acids. The ends were cut back, 1 base at V and 2 bases at J, with 18 bases in the middle. Germline loops: CDR1 MDHEN, CDR2 SYDVKM. CDR3 nucleotides: TGTGCCAGCAGTTTATCTCGGCAGGGCCCAACCCCCTACGAGCAGTACTTC. Translation: CASSLSRQGPTPYEQYF.

This rearrangement joins TRBV23-1 to TRBJ2-1, with D hard to call. TRBV23-1 is flagged as an ORF with uncertain function. V gave up 3 bases and J gave up 6 bases, with 12 bases separating them. The length of the CDR3 is 14 residues. In DNA, the CDR3 is TGCGCCAGCAGTCATAACTCCTATTCCAATGAGCAGTTCTTC. Protein product: CASSHNSYSNEQFF.